These T cell receptor beta chains were read from a single sample in a study of blood T cells in healthy people across ages. TCRdb itself ran the 5' RACE reads through MiXCR, one entry per CDR3 protein. The sample has some 780,000 distinct CDR3 sequences, roughly three fifths seen once. The specimen was blood. The receptors originated from a man in his forties in good health. Both conserved end residues are part of each CDR3. A D gene is named only where the DNA matches it firmly. The size field is filled for only some rows; it gives once, few, many or a size class.

clone_size: few; d_call: -; j_call: TRBJ2-6; v_call: TRBV7-2; cdr3_aa: CASSAGEGGANVLTF; cdr3_nt: TGTGCCAGCAGCGCAGGGGAGGGTGGGGCCAACGTCCTGACTTTC
clone_size: -; d_call: -; j_call: TRBJ1-5; v_call: TRBV6-5; cdr3_aa: CASKPGFWQSNQPQHF; cdr3_nt: TGTGCCAGCAAACCGGGGTTTTGGCAGTCCAATCAGCCCCAGCATTTT
clone_size: few; d_call: TRBD2; j_call: TRBJ2-3; v_call: TRBV7-8; cdr3_aa: CASSLRTSGGPSYGTDTQYF; cdr3_nt: TGTGCCAGCAGCTTACGGACTAGCGGGGGGCCGAGTTACGGCACAGATACGCAGTATTTT
clone_size: -; d_call: -; j_call: TRBJ1-1; v_call: TRBV27; cdr3_aa: CASSSATEAFF; cdr3_nt: TGTGCCAGCAGTTCCGCTACTGAAGCTTTCTTT
clone_size: -; d_call: -; j_call: TRBJ2-3; v_call: TRBV7-3; cdr3_aa: CASSLDREGDTQYF; cdr3_nt: TGTGCCAGCAGCTTAGACAGGGAGGGAGATACGCAGTATTTT
clone_size: -; d_call: -; j_call: TRBJ1-1; v_call: TRBV12-3/TRBV12-4; cdr3_aa: CASSPRVSGYYTEAFF; cdr3_nt: TGTGCCAGCAGCCCTAGGGTGTCCGGGTACTACACTGAAGCTTTCTTT
clone_size: -; d_call: -; j_call: TRBJ2-5; v_call: TRBV7-9; cdr3_aa: CASSLRQTEETQYF; cdr3_nt: TGTGCCAGCAGCTTAAGGCAGACGGAAGAGACCCAGTACTTC
clone_size: few; d_call: -; j_call: TRBJ1-2; v_call: TRBV2; cdr3_aa: CASSEDQDYGYTF; cdr3_nt: TGTGCCAGCAGTGAGGACCAGGACTATGGCTACACCTTC
clone_size: -; d_call: TRBD1; j_call: TRBJ1-6; v_call: TRBV20-1; cdr3_aa: CSASSGGSYNSPLHF; cdr3_nt: TGCAGTGCTAGTTCAGGGGGCTCCTATAATTCACCCCTCCACTTT
clone_size: -; d_call: TRBD2; j_call: TRBJ2-1; v_call: TRBV29-1; cdr3_aa: CSVGGETSGSSNEQFF; cdr3_nt: TGCAGCGTTGGCGGGGAGACTAGCGGGAGTTCTAATGAGCAGTTCTTC
clone_size: few; d_call: -; j_call: TRBJ2-1; v_call: TRBV13; cdr3_aa: CASSLSVYNEQFF; cdr3_nt: TGTGCCAGCAGCTTGTCCGTCTACAATGAGCAGTTCTTC
clone_size: -; d_call: -; j_call: TRBJ2-4; v_call: TRBV21-1; cdr3_aa: CASSKKWGSGGEYF; cdr3_nt: TGTGCCAGCAGCAAAAAGTGGGGTAGCGGGGGAGAGTACTTC
clone_size: few; d_call: -; j_call: TRBJ2-5; v_call: TRBV7-2; cdr3_aa: CASSLGGEWGRWYF; cdr3_nt: TGTGCCAGCAGCTTAGGGGGGGAGTGGGGACGGTGGTACTTC
clone_size: -; d_call: -; j_call: TRBJ2-7; v_call: TRBV7-2; cdr3_aa: CASSLVIGISYEQYF; cdr3_nt: TGTGCCAGCAGCTTAGTGATTGGAATTTCCTACGAGCAGTACTTC
clone_size: few; d_call: -; j_call: TRBJ1-5; v_call: TRBV20-1; cdr3_aa: CSLRSGHGHQPQHF; cdr3_nt: TGCAGTCTCCGATCAGGACACGGGCATCAGCCCCAGCATTTT
clone_size: -; d_call: TRBD2; j_call: TRBJ2-5; v_call: TRBV7-2; cdr3_aa: CASSRTSGYQETQYF; cdr3_nt: TGTGCCAGCAGCCGGACTAGCGGGTACCAAGAGACCCAGTACTTC
clone_size: -; d_call: -; j_call: TRBJ1-2; v_call: TRBV11-2; cdr3_aa: CASRGNTNYGYTF; cdr3_nt: TGTGCCAGCCGGGGAAACACTAACTATGGCTACACCTTC
clone_size: -; d_call: TRBD2; j_call: TRBJ2-5; v_call: TRBV13; cdr3_aa: CASSLYSGGLGETQYF; cdr3_nt: TGTGCCAGCAGCTTGTATAGCGGGGGCCTTGGAGAGACCCAGTACTTC
clone_size: -; d_call: -; j_call: TRBJ2-1; v_call: TRBV7-3; cdr3_aa: CASSFRRGRDEQFF; cdr3_nt: TGTGCCAGCAGCTTCCGGAGGGGGCGAGATGAGCAGTTCTTC
clone_size: -; d_call: TRBD1; j_call: TRBJ2-3; v_call: TRBV28; cdr3_aa: CASRGDRVRNTQYF; cdr3_nt: TGTGCCAGCAGGGGAGACAGGGTGAGGAATACGCAGTATTTT
clone_size: many; d_call: TRBD2; j_call: TRBJ2-2; v_call: TRBV6-1; cdr3_aa: CASSESPGLAGVELFF; cdr3_nt: TGTGCCAGCAGTGAAAGCCCGGGACTAGCGGGAGTTGAGCTGTTTTTT
clone_size: -; d_call: -; j_call: TRBJ2-5; v_call: TRBV12-3/TRBV12-4; cdr3_aa: CASSQRTGRQYF; cdr3_nt: TGTGCCAGCAGCCAAAGGACGGGTCGTCAGTACTTC
clone_size: -; d_call: -; j_call: TRBJ1-2; v_call: TRBV29-1; cdr3_aa: CSSGGRSGGAGNYGYTF; cdr3_nt: TGCAGCTCCGGGGGCAGGTCTGGGGGCGCTGGAAACTATGGCTACACCTTC
clone_size: -; d_call: -; j_call: TRBJ1-5; v_call: TRBV2; cdr3_aa: CASSRAGANQPQHF; cdr3_nt: TGTGCCAGCAGCCGCGCCGGGGCCAATCAGCCCCAGCATTTT
clone_size: -; d_call: -; j_call: TRBJ2-7; v_call: TRBV28; cdr3_aa: CASSSHRGGSYEQYF; cdr3_nt: TGTGCCAGCAGTTCCCACAGGGGGGGTTCCTACGAGCAGTACTTC
clone_size: -; d_call: -; j_call: TRBJ1-1; v_call: TRBV10-3; cdr3_aa: CAISQNLQGYTEAFF; cdr3_nt: TGTGCCATCAGTCAGAACTTACAGGGTTACACTGAAGCTTTCTTT
clone_size: -; d_call: -; j_call: TRBJ2-1; v_call: TRBV27; cdr3_aa: CASSPRTGGTHNEQFF; cdr3_nt: TGTGCCAGCAGTCCCCGGACAGGCGGGACCCACAATGAGCAGTTCTTC
clone_size: -; d_call: TRBD2; j_call: TRBJ2-7; v_call: TRBV13; cdr3_aa: CASSVGLAGAPYNEQYF; cdr3_nt: TGTGCCAGCAGCGTTGGACTAGCGGGGGCCCCATACAATGAGCAGTACTTC
clone_size: -; d_call: -; j_call: TRBJ2-5; v_call: TRBV29-1; cdr3_aa: CSVESWDVRSRRETQYF; cdr3_nt: TGCAGCGTTGAAAGTTGGGATGTTCGGTCCCGACGGGAGACCCAGTACTTC
clone_size: -; d_call: TRBD2; j_call: TRBJ2-5; v_call: TRBV7-2; cdr3_aa: CASSPGGLAGAKTQYF; cdr3_nt: TGTGCCAGCAGCCCTGGAGGCCTAGCGGGAGCTAAGACCCAGTACTTC
clone_size: -; d_call: TRBD2; j_call: TRBJ2-1; v_call: TRBV12-3/TRBV12-4; cdr3_aa: CASSLGGGPVDNEQFF; cdr3_nt: TGTGCCAGCAGTTTAGGGGGGGGACCGGTGGACAATGAGCAGTTCTTC
clone_size: -; d_call: -; j_call: TRBJ1-1; v_call: TRBV21-1; cdr3_aa: CASTRDTEAFF; cdr3_nt: TGTGCCAGCACCAGAGACACTGAAGCTTTCTTT
clone_size: -; d_call: TRBD1; j_call: TRBJ2-5; v_call: TRBV13; cdr3_aa: CASSSQIIRDRGPQETQYF; cdr3_nt: TGTGCCAGCAGCTCGCAGATCATCCGGGACAGGGGACCCCAAGAGACCCAGTACTTC
clone_size: -; d_call: TRBD1; j_call: TRBJ1-2; v_call: TRBV27; cdr3_aa: CASRGTGGRNYGYTF; cdr3_nt: TGTGCCAGCAGGGGGACAGGGGGCAGAAACTATGGCTACACCTTC
clone_size: -; d_call: -; j_call: TRBJ1-5; v_call: TRBV5-1; cdr3_aa: CASSLDPGAQPQHF; cdr3_nt: TGCGCCAGCAGCTTGGACCCAGGGGCTCAGCCCCAGCATTTT